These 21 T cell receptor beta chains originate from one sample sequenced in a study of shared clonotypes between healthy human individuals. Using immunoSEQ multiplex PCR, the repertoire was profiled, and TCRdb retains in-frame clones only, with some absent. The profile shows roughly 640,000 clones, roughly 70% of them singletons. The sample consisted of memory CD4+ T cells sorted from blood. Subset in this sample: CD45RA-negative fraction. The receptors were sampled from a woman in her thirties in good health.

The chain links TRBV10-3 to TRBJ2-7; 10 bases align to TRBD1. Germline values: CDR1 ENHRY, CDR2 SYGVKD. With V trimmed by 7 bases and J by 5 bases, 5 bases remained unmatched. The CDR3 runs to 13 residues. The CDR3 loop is CAIMGQGRNEQYF. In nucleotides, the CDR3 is TGTGCCATCATGGGACAGGGGCGAAACGAGCAGTACTTC.

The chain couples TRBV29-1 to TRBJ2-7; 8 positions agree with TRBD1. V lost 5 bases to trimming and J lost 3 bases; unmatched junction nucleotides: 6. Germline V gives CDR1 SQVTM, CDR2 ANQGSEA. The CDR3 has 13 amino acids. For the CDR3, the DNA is TGCAGCGTTCGCCGGGACAGGTACTACGAGCAGTACTTC. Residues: CSVRRDRYYEQYF.

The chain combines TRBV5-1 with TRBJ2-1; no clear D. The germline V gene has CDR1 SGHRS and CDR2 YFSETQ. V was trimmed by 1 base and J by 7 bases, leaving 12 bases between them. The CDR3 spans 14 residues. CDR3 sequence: CASSLISLDNEQFF. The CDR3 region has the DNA TGCGCCAGCAGCTTGATCTCCCTCGATAATGAGCAGTTCTTC.

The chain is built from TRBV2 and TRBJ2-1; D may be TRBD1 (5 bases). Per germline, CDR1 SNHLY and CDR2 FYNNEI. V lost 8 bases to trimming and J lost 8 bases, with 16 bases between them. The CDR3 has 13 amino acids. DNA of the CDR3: TGTGCCAGCGGGGCGGCCGAGTTCTATGAGCAGTTCTTC. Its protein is CASGAAEFYEQFF. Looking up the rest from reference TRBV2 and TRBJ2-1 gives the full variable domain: EPEVTQTPSHQVTQMGQEVILRCVPISNHLYFYWYRQILGQKVEFLVSFYNNEISEKSEIFDDQFSVERPDGSNFTLKIRSTKLEDSAMYFCASGAAEFYEQFFGPGTRLTVL.

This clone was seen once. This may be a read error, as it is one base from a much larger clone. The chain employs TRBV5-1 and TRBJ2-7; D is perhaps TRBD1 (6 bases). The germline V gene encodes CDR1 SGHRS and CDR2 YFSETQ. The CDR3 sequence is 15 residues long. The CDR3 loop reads CVSSTGQTQPYEQYF. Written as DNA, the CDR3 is TGCGTCAGCAGCACCGGACAGACACAACCCTACGAGCAGTACTTC.

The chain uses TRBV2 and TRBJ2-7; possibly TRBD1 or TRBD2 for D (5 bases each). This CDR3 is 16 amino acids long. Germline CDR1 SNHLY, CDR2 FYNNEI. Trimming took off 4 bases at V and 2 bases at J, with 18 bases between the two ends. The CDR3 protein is CASSVAGTATPYEQYF. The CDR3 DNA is TGTGCCAGCAGTGTGGCAGGGACCGCCACCCCCTACGAGCAGTACTTC.

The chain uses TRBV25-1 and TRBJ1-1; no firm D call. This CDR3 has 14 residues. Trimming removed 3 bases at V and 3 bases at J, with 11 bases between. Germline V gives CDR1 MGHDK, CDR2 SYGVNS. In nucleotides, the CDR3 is TGTGCCAGCAGTGAGCCGGGCGGGGACACTGAAGCTTTCTTT. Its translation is CASSEPGGDTEAFF.

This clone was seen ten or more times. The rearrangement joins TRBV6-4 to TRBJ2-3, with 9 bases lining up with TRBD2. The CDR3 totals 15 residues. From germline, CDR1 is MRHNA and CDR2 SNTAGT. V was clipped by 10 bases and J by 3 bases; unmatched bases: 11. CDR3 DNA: TGTGCCACCTCCCCAGCTAGCGGGAATACAGATACGCAGTATTTT. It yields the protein CATSPASGNTDTQYF.

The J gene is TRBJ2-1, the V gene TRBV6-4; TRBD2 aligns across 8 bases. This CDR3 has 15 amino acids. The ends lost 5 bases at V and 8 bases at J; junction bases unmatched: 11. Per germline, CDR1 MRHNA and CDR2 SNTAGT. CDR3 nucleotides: TGTGCCAGCAGTCCCGGGCTAGCGGGTTTCGATGAGCAGTTCTTC. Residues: CASSPGLAGFDEQFF.

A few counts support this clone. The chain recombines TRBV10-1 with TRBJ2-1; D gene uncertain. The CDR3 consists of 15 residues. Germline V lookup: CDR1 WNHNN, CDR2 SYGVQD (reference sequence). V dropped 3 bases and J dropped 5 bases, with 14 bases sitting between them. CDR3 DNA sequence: TGCGCCAGCAGTGATAGGGTCAAGGTGAACAATGAGCAGTTCTTC. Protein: CASSDRVKVNNEQFF.

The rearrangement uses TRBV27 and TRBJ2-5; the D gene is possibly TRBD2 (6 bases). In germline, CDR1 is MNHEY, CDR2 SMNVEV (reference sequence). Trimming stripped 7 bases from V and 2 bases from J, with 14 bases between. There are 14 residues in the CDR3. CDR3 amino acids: CASIRRAQQETQYF. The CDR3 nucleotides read TGTGCCAGCATTAGGAGGGCCCAACAAGAGACCCAGTACTTC.

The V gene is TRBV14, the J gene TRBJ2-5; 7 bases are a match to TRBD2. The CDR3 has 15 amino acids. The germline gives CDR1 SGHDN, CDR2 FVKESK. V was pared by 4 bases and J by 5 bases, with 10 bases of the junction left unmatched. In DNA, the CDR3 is TGTGCCAGCAGCCTCAAACCCCGACTAGCTGAGACCCAGTACTTC. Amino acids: CASSLKPRLAETQYF.

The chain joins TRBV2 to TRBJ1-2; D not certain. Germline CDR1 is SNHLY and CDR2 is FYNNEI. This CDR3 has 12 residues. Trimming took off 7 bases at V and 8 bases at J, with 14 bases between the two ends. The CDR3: CASNVGVEGYTF. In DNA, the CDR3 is TGTGCCAGCAACGTCGGGGTGGAAGGCTACACCTTC.

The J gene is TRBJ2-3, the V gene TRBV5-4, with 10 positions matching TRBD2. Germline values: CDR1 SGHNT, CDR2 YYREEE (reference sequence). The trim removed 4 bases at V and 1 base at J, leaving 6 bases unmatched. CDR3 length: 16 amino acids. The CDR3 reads CASSPQGLAGTDTQYF. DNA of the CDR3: TGTGCCAGCAGCCCCCAAGGACTAGCGGGCACAGATACGCAGTATTTT. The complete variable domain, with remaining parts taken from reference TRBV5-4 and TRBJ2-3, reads ETGVTQSPTHLIKTRGQQVTLRCSSQSGHNTVSWYQQALGQGPQFIFQYYREEENGRGNFPPRFSGLQFPNYSSELNVNALELDDSALYLCASSPQGLAGTDTQYFGPGTRLTVL.

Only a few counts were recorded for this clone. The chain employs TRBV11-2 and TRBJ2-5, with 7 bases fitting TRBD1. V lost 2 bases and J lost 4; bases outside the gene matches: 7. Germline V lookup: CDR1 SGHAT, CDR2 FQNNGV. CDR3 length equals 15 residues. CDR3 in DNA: TGTGCCAGCAGCTTATATGAGACAGGGACAGAGACCCAGTACTTC. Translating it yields CASSLYETGTETQYF.

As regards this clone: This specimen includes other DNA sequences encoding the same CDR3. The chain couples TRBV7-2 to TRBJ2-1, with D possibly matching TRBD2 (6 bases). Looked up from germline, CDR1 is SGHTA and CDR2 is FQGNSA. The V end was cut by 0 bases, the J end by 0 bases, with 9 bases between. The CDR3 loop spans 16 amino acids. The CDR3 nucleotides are TGTGCCAGCAGCTTAGCTAGCGGCTCCTCCTACAATGAGCAGTTCTTC. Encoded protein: CASSLASGSSYNEQFF.

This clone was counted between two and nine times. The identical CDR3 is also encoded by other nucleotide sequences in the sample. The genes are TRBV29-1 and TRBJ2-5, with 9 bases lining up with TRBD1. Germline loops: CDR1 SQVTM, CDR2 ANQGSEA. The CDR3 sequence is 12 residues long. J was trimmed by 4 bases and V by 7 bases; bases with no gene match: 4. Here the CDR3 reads CSARTGVETQYF. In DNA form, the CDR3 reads TGCAGCGCCCGGACAGGGGTAGAGACCCAGTACTTC.

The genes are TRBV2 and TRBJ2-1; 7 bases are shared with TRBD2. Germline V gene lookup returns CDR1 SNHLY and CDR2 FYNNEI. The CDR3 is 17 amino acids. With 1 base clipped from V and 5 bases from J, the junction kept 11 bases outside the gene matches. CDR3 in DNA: TGTGCCAGCAGTGAAGGTAGTCGCGGGAGACGGGACAATGAGCAGTTCTTC. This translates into CASSEGSRGRRDNEQFF.

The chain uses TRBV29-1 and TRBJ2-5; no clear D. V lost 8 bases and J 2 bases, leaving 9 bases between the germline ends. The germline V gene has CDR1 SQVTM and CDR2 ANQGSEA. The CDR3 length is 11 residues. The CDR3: CSFRFQETQYF. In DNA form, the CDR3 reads TGCAGCTTCCGGTTTCAAGAGACCCAGTACTTC.

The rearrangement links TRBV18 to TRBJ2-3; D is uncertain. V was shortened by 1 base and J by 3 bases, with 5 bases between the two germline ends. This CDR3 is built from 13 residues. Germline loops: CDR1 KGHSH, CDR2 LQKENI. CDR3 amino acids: CASSPQSTDTQYF. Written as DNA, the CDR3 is TGTGCCAGCTCACCACAGAGTACAGATACGCAGTATTTT. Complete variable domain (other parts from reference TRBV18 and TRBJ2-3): NAGVMQNPRHLVRRRGQEARLRCSPMKGHSHVYWYRQLPEEGLKFMVYLQKENIIDESGMPKERFSAEFPKEGPSILRIQQVVRGDSAAYFCASSPQSTDTQYFGPGTRLTVL.

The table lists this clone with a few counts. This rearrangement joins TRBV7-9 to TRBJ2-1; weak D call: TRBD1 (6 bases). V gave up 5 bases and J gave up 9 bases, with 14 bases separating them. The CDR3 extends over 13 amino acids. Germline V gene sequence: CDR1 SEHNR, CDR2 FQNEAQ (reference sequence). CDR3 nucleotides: TGTGCCAGCAGCATCACTAGAGGGGGTGAGCAGTTCTTC. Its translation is CASSITRGGEQFF.